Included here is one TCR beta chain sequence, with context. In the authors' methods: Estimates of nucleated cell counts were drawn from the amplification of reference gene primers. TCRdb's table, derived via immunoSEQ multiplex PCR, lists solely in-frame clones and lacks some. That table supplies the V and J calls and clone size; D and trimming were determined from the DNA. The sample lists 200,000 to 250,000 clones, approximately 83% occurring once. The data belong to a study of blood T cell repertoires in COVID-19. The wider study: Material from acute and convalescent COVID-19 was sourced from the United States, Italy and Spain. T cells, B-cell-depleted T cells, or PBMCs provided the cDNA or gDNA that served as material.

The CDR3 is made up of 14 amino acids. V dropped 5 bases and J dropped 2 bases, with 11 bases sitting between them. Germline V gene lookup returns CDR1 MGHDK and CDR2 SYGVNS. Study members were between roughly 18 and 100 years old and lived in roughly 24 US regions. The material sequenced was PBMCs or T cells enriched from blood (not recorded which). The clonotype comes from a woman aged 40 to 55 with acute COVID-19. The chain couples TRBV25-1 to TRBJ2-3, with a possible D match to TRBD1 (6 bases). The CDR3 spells CASSPGQLTDTQYF. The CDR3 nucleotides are TGTGCCAGCAGTCCCGGACAGCTCACAGATACGCAGTATTTT.